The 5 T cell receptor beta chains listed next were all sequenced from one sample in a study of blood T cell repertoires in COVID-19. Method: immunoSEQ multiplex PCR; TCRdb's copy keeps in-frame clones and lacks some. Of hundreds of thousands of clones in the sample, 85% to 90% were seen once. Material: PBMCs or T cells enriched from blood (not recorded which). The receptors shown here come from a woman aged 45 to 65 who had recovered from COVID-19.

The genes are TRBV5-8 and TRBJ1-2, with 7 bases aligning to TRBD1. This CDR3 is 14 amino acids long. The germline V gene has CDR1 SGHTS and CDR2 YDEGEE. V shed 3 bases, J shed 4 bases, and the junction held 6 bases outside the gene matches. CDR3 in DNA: TGTGCCAGCAGCTCCGGGACAGACTCCTATGGCTACACCTTC. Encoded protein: CASSSGTDSYGYTF. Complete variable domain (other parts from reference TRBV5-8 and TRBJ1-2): EAGVTQSPTHLIKTRGQQATLRCSPISGHTSVYWYQQALGLGLQFLLWYDEGEERNRGNFPPRFSGRQFPNYSSELNVNALELEDSALYLCASSSGTDSYGYTFGSGTRLTVV.

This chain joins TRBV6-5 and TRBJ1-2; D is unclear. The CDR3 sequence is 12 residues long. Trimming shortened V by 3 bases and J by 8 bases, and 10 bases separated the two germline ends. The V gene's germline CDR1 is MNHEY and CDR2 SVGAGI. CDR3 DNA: TGTGCCAGCAGTTATAGCGGCCGCGGCTACACCTTC. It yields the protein CASSYSGRGYTF.

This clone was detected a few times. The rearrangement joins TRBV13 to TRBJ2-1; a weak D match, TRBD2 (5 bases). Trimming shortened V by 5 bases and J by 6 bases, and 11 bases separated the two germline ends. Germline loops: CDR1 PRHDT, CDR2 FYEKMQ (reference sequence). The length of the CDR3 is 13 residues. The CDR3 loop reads CASSPDSANEQFF. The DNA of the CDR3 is TGTGCCAGCAGCCCGGACTCGGCCAATGAGCAGTTCTTC.

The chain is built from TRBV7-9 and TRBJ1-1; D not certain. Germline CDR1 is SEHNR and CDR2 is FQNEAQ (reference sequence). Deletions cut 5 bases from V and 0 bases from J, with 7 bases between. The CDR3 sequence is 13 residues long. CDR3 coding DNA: TGTGCCAGCAGCCACACACTGAACACTGAAGCTTTCTTT. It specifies CASSHTLNTEAFF.

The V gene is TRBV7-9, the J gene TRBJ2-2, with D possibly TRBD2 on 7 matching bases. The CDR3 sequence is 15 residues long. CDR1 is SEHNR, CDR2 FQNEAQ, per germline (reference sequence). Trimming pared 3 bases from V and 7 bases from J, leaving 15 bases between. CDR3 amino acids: CASSFGGALDGELFF. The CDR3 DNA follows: TGTGCCAGCAGCTTTGGGGGGGCCCTCGACGGGGAGCTGTTTTTT.